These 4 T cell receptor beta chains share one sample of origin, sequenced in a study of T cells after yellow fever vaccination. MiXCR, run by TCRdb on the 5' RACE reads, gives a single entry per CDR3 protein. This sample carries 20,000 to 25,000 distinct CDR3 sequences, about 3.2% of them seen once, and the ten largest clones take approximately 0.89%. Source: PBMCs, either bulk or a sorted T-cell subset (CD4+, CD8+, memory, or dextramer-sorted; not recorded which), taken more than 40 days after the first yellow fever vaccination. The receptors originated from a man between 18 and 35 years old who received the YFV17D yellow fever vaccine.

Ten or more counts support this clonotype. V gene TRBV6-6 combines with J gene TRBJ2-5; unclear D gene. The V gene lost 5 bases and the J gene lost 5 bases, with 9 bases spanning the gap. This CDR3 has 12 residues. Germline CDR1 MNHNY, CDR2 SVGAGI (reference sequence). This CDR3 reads CASSTPGETQYF. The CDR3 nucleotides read TGTGCCAGCAGTACCCCAGGCGAGACCCAGTACTTC.

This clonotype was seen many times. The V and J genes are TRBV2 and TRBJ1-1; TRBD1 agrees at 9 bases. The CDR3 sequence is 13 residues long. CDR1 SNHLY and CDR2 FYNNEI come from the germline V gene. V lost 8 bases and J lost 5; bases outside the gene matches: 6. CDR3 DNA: TGTGCCAGCGGCCGGACAGGGGCGACTGAAGCTTTCTTT. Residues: CASGRTGATEAFF. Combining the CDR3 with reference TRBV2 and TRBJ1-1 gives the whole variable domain EPEVTQTPSHQVTQMGQEVILRCVPISNHLYFYWYRQILGQKVEFLVSFYNNEISEKSEIFDDQFSVERPDGSNFTLKIRSTKLEDSAMYFCASGRTGATEAFFGQGTRLTVV.

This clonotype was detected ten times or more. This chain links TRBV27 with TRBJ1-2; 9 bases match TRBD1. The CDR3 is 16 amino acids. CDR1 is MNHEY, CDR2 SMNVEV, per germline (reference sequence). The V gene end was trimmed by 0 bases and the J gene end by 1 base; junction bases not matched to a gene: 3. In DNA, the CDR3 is TGTGCCAGCAGTTTATCCGGACAGGGGATTAACTATGGCTACACCTTC. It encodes CASSLSGQGINYGYTF.

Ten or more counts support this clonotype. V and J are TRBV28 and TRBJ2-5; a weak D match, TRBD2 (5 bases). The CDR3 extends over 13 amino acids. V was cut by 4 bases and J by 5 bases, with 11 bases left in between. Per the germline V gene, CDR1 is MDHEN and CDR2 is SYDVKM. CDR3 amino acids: CASSSGVYETQYF. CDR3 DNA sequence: TGTGCCAGCAGTTCCGGGGTCTATGAGACCCAGTACTTC.